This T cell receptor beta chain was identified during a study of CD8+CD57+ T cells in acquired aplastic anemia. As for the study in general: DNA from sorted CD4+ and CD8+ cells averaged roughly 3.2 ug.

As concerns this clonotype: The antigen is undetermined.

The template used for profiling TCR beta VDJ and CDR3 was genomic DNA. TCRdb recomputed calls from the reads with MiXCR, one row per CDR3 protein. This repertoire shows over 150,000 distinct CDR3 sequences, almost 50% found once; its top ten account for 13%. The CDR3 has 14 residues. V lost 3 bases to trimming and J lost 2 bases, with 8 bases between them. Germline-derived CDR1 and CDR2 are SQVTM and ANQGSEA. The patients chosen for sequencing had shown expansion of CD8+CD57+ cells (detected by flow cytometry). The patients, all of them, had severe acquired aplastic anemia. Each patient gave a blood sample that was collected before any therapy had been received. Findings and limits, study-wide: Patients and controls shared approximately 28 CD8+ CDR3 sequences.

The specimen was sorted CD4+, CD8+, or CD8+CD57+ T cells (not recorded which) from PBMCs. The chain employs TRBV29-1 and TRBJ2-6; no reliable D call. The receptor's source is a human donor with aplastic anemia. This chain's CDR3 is CSVEHSTGANVLTF. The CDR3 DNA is TGCAGCGTTGAGCACAGTACTGGGGCCAACGTCCTGACTTTC. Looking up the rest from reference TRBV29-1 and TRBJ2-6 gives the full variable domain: SAVISQKPSRDICQRGTSLTIQCQVDSQVTMMFWYRQQPGQSLTLIATANQGSEATYESGFVIDKFPISRPNLTFSTLTVSNMSPEDSSIYLCSVEHSTGANVLTFGAGSRLTVL.